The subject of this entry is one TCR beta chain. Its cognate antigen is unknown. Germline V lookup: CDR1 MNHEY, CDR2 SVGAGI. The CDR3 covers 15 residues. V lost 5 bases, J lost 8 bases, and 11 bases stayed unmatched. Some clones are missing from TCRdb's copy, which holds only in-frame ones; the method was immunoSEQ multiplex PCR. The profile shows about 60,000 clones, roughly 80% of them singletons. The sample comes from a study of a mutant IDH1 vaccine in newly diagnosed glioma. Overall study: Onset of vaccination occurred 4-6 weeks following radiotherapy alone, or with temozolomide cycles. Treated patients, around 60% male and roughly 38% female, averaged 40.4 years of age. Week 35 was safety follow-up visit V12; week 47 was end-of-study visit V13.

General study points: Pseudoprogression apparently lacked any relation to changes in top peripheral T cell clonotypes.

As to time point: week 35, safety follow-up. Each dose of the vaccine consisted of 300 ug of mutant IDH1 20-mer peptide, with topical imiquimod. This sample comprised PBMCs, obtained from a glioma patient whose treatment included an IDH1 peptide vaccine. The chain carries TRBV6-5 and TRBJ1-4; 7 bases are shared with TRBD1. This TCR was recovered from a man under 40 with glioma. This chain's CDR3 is CASSKRQGVYEKLFF. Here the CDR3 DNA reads TGTGCCAGCAGTAAAAGACAGGGTGTTTACGAAAAACTGTTTTTT.